Each of the 10 T cell receptor beta chains below was sequenced from the same sample in a study of technical replicates of blood from several donors. This table comes from immunoSEQ multiplex PCR, and its TCRdb copy is limited to in-frame clones, with some not included. Here the sample spans 55,000 to 75,000 clones, approximately 94% being singletons. Sequenced input: PBMCs. All receptors come from a human donor in good health. Some clones in this sample may be carry-over from other donors' samples.

This clone has just one count. The genes are TRBV30 and TRBJ1-1; D is unresolved. Germline CDR1 GTSNPN, CDR2 SVGIG (reference sequence). The CDR3 loop spans 14 amino acids. Trimming cost V 5 bases and J 0 bases, with 13 bases left between them. The CDR3 reads CAWQSQRMNTEAFF. CDR3 DNA: TGTGCCTGGCAGTCGCAAAGAATGAACACTGAAGCTTTCTTT. Combining the CDR3 with reference TRBV30 and TRBJ1-1 gives the whole variable domain SQTIHQWPATLVQPVGSPLSLECTVEGTSNPNLYWYRQAAGRGLQLLFYSVGIGQISSEVPQNLSASRPQDRQFILSSKKLLLSDSGFYLCAWQSQRMNTEAFFGQGTRLTVV.

This chain uses TRBV4-3 with TRBJ2-7; unclear D gene. CDR1 and CDR2 from the germline V gene are LGHNA and YSLEER. CDR3 length: 14 amino acids. Trimming left V 0 bases short and J 2 bases short, with 8 bases between. The CDR3 protein is CASSQDTTAYEQYF. For the CDR3, the DNA is TGCGCCAGCAGCCAAGATACCACTGCCTACGAGCAGTACTTC.

This clone was counted between two and nine times. The J gene is TRBJ2-3, the V gene TRBV4-2, with 11 bases that match TRBD2. The CDR3 is 16 residues long. Germline V CDR1 and CDR2: LGHNA, YNFKEQ. V lost 3 bases, J lost 3 bases, and 5 bases stayed unmatched. CDR3 amino acids: CASSQEVAGGTDTQYF. CDR3 DNA sequence: TGTGCCAGCAGCCAGGAAGTAGCGGGAGGGACAGATACGCAGTATTTT.

J is TRBJ1-3 and V is TRBV7-2; D might be TRBD1 (6 bases). Trimming pared 5 bases from V and 4 bases from J, leaving 12 bases between. The CDR3 is 14 amino acids. Germline V lookup: CDR1 SGHTA, CDR2 FQGNSA. CDR3 nucleotides: TGTGCCAGCAGCACCACAGGGTTAGGAAACACCATATATTTT. It is translated as CASSTTGLGNTIYF.

A word on this clone: At one boundary the junction diverges from the germline segment, which might be a read error. This chain joins TRBV29-1 and TRBJ2-2, with TRBD1 identical over 7 bases. The CDR3 length is 15 residues. Germline V gives CDR1 SQVTM, CDR2 ANQGSEA. The CDR3 DNA is TGCAGCATTGAGGTTGACAGGGCGGGCACCGGGGAGCTGTTTTTT. Translating it yields CSIEVDRAGTGELFF.

V usage is TRBV7-9 and J usage is TRBJ1-2; 9 positions agree with TRBD1. The CDR3 extends over 16 amino acids. Germline V lookup: CDR1 SEHNR, CDR2 FQNEAQ (reference sequence). V shed 5 bases and J 7 bases; nucleotides not matched to a gene: 14. CDR3 in amino acids: CASSGEPGQGIGGYTF. CDR3 nucleotides: TGTGCCAGCAGCGGCGAACCGGGACAGGGAATAGGTGGCTACACCTTC.

V and J are TRBV5-1 and TRBJ2-3; a weak D match, TRBD2 (5 bases). CDR1 is SGHRS and CDR2 is YFSETQ in the germline V gene. V lost 8 bases and J 5 bases, leaving 18 bases between the germline ends. The CDR3 is 14 residues long. Written as DNA, the CDR3 is TGCGCCAGTACAACCGGGGTTCCTGGAGATACGCAGTATTTT. Translated: CASTTGVPGDTQYF.

The V call is TRBV5-4, the J call TRBJ2-1; 7 bases match TRBD2. The V and J ends lost 3 bases and 4 bases, in that order; junction bases with no gene match: 4. The V gene's germline CDR1 is SGHNT and CDR2 YYREEE (reference sequence). The CDR3 covers 14 residues. CDR3 loop: CASSSQRGYNEQFF. The CDR3 DNA sequence: TGTGCCAGCAGCTCCCAGCGGGGTTACAATGAGCAGTTCTTC.

The genes are TRBV12-5 and TRBJ2-5, with D possibly TRBD1 on 5 matching bases. V shed 6 bases and J shed 2 bases, with 10 bases lying between them. The CDR3 has 13 amino acids. CDR1 is LGHNT and CDR2 is FRNRAP in the germline V gene. The CDR3 region is CASGLREQETQYF. Written as DNA, the CDR3 is TGTGCTAGTGGCCTCAGGGAACAAGAGACCCAGTACTTC.

The chain combines TRBV5-6 with TRBJ2-7; 11 bases map to TRBD2. The CDR3 consists of 14 residues. In germline, CDR1 is SGHDT, CDR2 YYEEEE. Unmatched junction bases numbered 5, after V lost 1 base and J lost 8 bases. The CDR3 DNA sequence: TGTGCCAGCAGCTTGCGAACTAGCGGGAGTCAGCAGTACTTC. It encodes CASSLRTSGSQQYF.